A selection of T cell receptor beta chains follows, all from one sample in a study of cytomegalovirus exposure and HLA in healthy donors. Method: immunoSEQ multiplex PCR; TCRdb's copy keeps in-frame clones and lacks some. The sample carries about 150,000 clones, about 76% recorded once. The specimen sequenced was PBMCs. The receptor set was obtained from a woman between 18 and 29 years old in good health and CMV-seropositive. The CDR3 runs from the conserved cysteine through the conserved F or W. A D gene is named only where the DNA matches it firmly. Size is omitted from some rows. Given values are once, few, many or a class for expanded clones.

>TRBV6-5|TRBJ2-1|TRBD2|-
TGTGCCAGCAGGGGACTAGCGGGTGCTTACAATGAGCAGTTCTTC
CASRGLAGAYNEQFF
>TRBV7-2|TRBJ2-3|TRBD2|-
TGTGCCAGCAGCTCGGACGGGGGGTTCACAGATACGCAGTATTTT
CASSSDGGFTDTQYF
>TRBV28|TRBJ2-3|TRBD2|-
TGTGCCAGCAGGCAAGCGGGGGCCGGCACAGATACGCAGTATTTT
CASRQAGAGTDTQYF
>TRBV2|TRBJ2-1|-|-
TGTGCCAGCAGTAGGCGGAGGAGCTCCTACAATGAGCAGTTCTTC
CASSRRRSSYNEQFF
>TRBV4-3|TRBJ2-2|-|-
TGCGCCAGCAGCCAAGAACCAGGGCAAACCGGGGAGCTGTTTTTT
CASSQEPGQTGELFF
>TRBV29-1|TRBJ1-1|-|-
TGCAGCGTACCTTCGACTGGCACTGAAGCTTTCTTT
CSVPSTGTEAFF
>TRBV4-2|TRBJ2-4|-|-
TGTGCCAGCAGCCAAGATGAGGGCGGGCAGAATGAGAAACTAGCCAAAAACATTCAGTACTTC
CASSQDEGGQNEKLAKNIQYF
>TRBV5-1|TRBJ2-7|TRBD1|-
TGCGCCAGCAGCTTGGGAGGGACAGGGGCCTTCTACGAGCAGTACTTC
CASSLGGTGAFYEQYF
>TRBV5-1|TRBJ2-7|TRBD1|-
TGCGCCAGCAGCTTGGCCGACAGGGGGCCCTACGAGCAGTACTTC
CASSLADRGPYEQYF
>TRBV28|TRBJ2-7|TRBD1|-
TGTGCCAGCAGTACGATCCCGACAGGGAAGTACGAGCAGTACTTC
CASSTIPTGKYEQYF
>TRBV5-6|TRBJ1-6|TRBD1|once
TGTGCCAGCAGCTTCGACAGGGACGGTTCACCCCTCCACTTT
CASSFDRDGSPLHF
>TRBV4-2|TRBJ1-4|-|-
TGTGCCAGCAGCCAAGATCGGGACAACCCACCGGCAACTAATGAAAAACTGTTTTTT
CASSQDRDNPPATNEKLFF
>TRBV25-1|TRBJ1-2|TRBD1|-
TGTGCCAGCAGTCCACAAGACAGGGCATTGGAGGGTTTCTATGGCTACACCTTC
CASSPQDRALEGFYGYTF
>TRBV25-1|TRBJ1-2|TRBD1|-
TGTGCCAGCAGTGAACCGGGACAGGGGCACGGCTACACCTTC
CASSEPGQGHGYTF
>TRBV7-2|TRBJ1-3|-|-
TGTGCCAGCAGTCCGGACAGCTCAGGAAACACCATATATTTT
CASSPDSSGNTIYF
>TRBV9|TRBJ2-2|TRBD2|-
TGTGCCAGCAGCGTAGCGGGACTAAGGAACACCGGGGAGCTGTTTTTT
CASSVAGLRNTGELFF
>TRBV6-1|TRBJ2-7|-|-
TGTGCCAGCAGCACCCCCCGGTACCCTGAGCACGAGCAGTACTTC
CASSTPRYPEHEQYF
>TRBV11-1|TRBJ1-1|-|-
TGTGCCAGCAGCTTTAACAGGGTAATGAACACTGAAGCTTTCTTT
CASSFNRVMNTEAFF
>TRBV13|TRBJ2-1|TRBD2|-
TGTGCCAGCAGCTCGTCGGGGGGGGGTCCCAATGAGCAGTTCTTC
CASSSSGGGPNEQFF
>TRBV2|TRBJ2-3|-|-
TGTGCCAGCAGTACCCCCCTGGGGGGGGCCAGCACAGATACGCAGTATTTT
CASSTPLGGASTDTQYF
>TRBV6-5|TRBJ2-3|TRBD1|-
TGTGCCAGCAGTTACGCGGACAGGGGGGATACGCAGTATTTT
CASSYADRGDTQYF
>TRBV5-1|TRBJ2-7|-|once
TGCGCCAGCAGCTTGGTGGCACCATACGAGCAGTACTTC
CASSLVAPYEQYF
>TRBV7-2|TRBJ2-7|TRBD1|-
TGTGCCAGCAGCCAGACTGGACAGGGCCGCTACGAGCAGTACTTC
CASSQTGQGRYEQYF
>TRBV2|TRBJ1-2|TRBD1|-
TGTGCCAGCAGCCGAACCGACAGGGGTGACTATGGCTACACCTTC
CASSRTDRGDYGYTF
>TRBV6-1|TRBJ1-4|-|-
TGTGCCAGCACGTTGACAGGCAATGAAAAACTGTTTTTT
CASTLTGNEKLFF
>TRBV27|TRBJ2-1|-|-
TGTGCCAGCAAGGAGGCGAGCTCCTACAATGAGCAGTTCTTC
CASKEASSYNEQFF
>TRBV29-1|TRBJ1-1|-|-
TGCAGCGTTGAAGAGGGGGCAACCGGGACCGTTTTT
CSVEEGATGTVF
>TRBV7-9|TRBJ2-2|-|-
TGTGCCAGCAGCTGGGTTAGCTACACCGGGGAGCTGTTTTTT
CASSWVSYTGELFF
>TRBV15|TRBJ2-7|TRBD1|-
TGTGCCACCAGCAGAGATCTCCCCGGGACAGAGATCTACGAGCAGTACTTC
CATSRDLPGTEIYEQYF
>TRBV2|TRBJ1-1|-|-
TGCGCCAGCAGTGTTAAGAACACTGAAGCTTTCTTT
CASSVKNTEAFF
>TRBV29-1|TRBJ2-1|-|once
TGCAGCGTAAAAGGACAGTTTACCCCTGTTAGCTCCTACAATGAGCAGTTCTTC
CSVKGQFTPVSSYNEQFF
>TRBV5-4|TRBJ1-2|TRBD1|-
TGTGCCAGCAGCTCGGGGGGGGGACAGGGAATCTCTAACTATGGCTACACCTTC
CASSSGGGQGISNYGYTF
>TRBV9|TRBJ2-3|-|-
TGTGCCAGCAGCGTAGGTACAGGGAGCACAGATACGCAGTATTTT
CASSVGTGSTDTQYF
>TRBV5-1|TRBJ1-1|TRBD1|-
TGCGCCAGCAGCTCACCGGGACAGGGGACTGAAGCTTTCTTT
CASSSPGQGTEAFF
>TRBV7-2|TRBJ2-1|-|few
TGTGCCAGCAGCCCCAGTTCTTTTAATGAGCAGTTCTTC
CASSPSSFNEQFF
>TRBV18|TRBJ1-1|-|-
TGTGCCAGCTCGCGAATCGGCGGGGGGGTTGAAGCTTTCTTT
CASSRIGGGVEAFF
>TRBV6-1|TRBJ1-2|TRBD1|-
TGTGCCAGCAGTGAAGTTGGGGGCCCACAGGGGGCTTACTATGGCTACACCTTC
CASSEVGGPQGAYYGYTF
>TRBV10-3|TRBJ2-7|-|-
TGTGCCATCAGAGGGGGGGGCCTAGAAAGCGAGCAGTACTTC
CAIRGGGLESEQYF
>TRBV27|TRBJ2-1|-|-
TGTGCCAGCAGTCAGACAGGCCAGAGTGAGCAGTTCTTC
CASSQTGQSEQFF
>TRBV6-4|TRBJ2-1|-|-
TGTGCCAGCAGTGCCACATGGCCCCCCAATGAGCAGTTCTTC
CASSATWPPNEQFF
>TRBV14|TRBJ1-1|-|-
TGTGCCAGCGGTCACGGGACTGAAGCTTTCTTT
CASGHGTEAFF
>TRBV19|TRBJ2-5|TRBD1|-
TGTGCCAGTAGGATAACAGGGGCAGAGACCCAGTACTTC
CASRITGAETQYF